This T cell receptor beta chain is drawn from a study of blood T cell repertoires in COVID-19. Overall study context: From the United States, Italy and Spain came samples of acute and convalescent COVID-19. From T cells, B-cell-depleted T cells, or PBMCs came the material, which was cDNA or gDNA.

Assay: immunoSEQ multiplex PCR; the TCRdb copy retains only in-frame clones and omits some. The profile covers roughly 180,000 clones, with 80% to 90% appearing a single time and approximately 8% taken by the ten largest. Germline CDR1 reads SGHAT; CDR2 reads FQNNGV. The CDR3 is 16 amino acids. With 1 base clipped from V and 3 bases from J, the junction kept 6 bases outside the gene matches. This sequence originates from a man aged 60-69 years with acute or convalescent COVID-19. The sequencing input was peripheral blood. The chain uses TRBV11-2 and TRBJ2-7, with 10 positions matching TRBD2. The CDR3 here is CASSLARASGSYEQYF. The CDR3 DNA is TGTGCCAGCAGCTTAGCGCGAGCTAGCGGGAGCTACGAGCAGTACTTC.